The 11 T cell receptor beta chains in this list originate from one sample, sequenced in a study of blood T cell repertoires in COVID-19. The repertoire was sequenced with immunoSEQ multiplex PCR; TCRdb's copy has only in-frame clones and lacks some. The table has 150,000 to 200,000 clones, about four fifths seen once. The sequenced sample was peripheral blood. The receptors stem from a woman older than 75 with COVID-19, enrolled during active disease.

The chain employs TRBV7-3 and TRBJ2-5; 12 nucleotides agree with TRBD1. The germline V gene has CDR1 SGHTA and CDR2 FQGTGA. The V gene end was trimmed by 3 bases and the J gene end by 5 bases; junction bases not matched to a gene: 7. The CDR3 has 16 residues. The CDR3 DNA is TGTGCCAGCAGCTTGTCCGGGACAGGGGGCGTGGAGACCCAGTACTTC. Translation: CASSLSGTGGVETQYF.

V gene TRBV29-1 combines with J gene TRBJ1-2; TRBD1 aligns across 9 bases. CDR1 is SQVTM and CDR2 is ANQGSEA in the germline V gene. The CDR3 consists of 14 residues. V shed 4 bases, J shed 2 bases, and the junction held 5 bases outside the gene matches. In nucleotides, the CDR3 is TGCAGCGTTGGTAGTGGGACAGGGAACTATGGCTACACCTTC. It translates to CSVGSGTGNYGYTF.

V is TRBV5-1 and J is TRBJ1-2; 9 positions match TRBD1. The CDR3 has 16 residues. The germline V gene has CDR1 SGHRS and CDR2 YFSETQ. V shed 2 bases and J 0 bases; nucleotides not matched to a gene: 5. The CDR3 bases are TGCGCCAGCAGCTTAACAGGGGGCCTATCTAACTATGGCTACACCTTC. Residues: CASSLTGGLSNYGYTF.

This clone was observed a handful of times. The chain carries TRBV5-1 and TRBJ1-6, with TRBD1 identical over 7 bases. Germline V gene data show CDR1 as SGHRS and CDR2 as YFSETQ. Trimming at V came to 2 bases and at J to 8 bases, leaving 7 bases not matched to a gene. This CDR3 comprises 15 residues. The CDR3 coding sequence is TGCGCCAGCAGCTTTCGGAGGGGGCATGATTCACCCCTCCACTTT. Amino acids: CASSFRRGHDSPLHF.

V and J are TRBV5-1 and TRBJ2-7; TRBD1 might be the D (6 bases). Per the germline V gene, CDR1 is SGHRS and CDR2 is YFSETQ. The CDR3 loop spans 16 amino acids. V lost 4 bases to trimming and J lost 3 bases, with 20 bases between them. The CDR3 loop is CASSLTSPGTSYEQYF. The DNA of the CDR3 is TGCGCCAGCAGCCTTACGTCCCCCGGGACAAGCTACGAGCAGTACTTC.

The chain joins TRBV6-6 to TRBJ1-2; 7 nucleotides match TRBD1. Germline CDR1 is MNHNY and CDR2 is SVGAGI (reference sequence). V was pared by 5 bases and J by 1 base, with 1 base of the junction left unmatched. The CDR3 is 13 amino acids. CDR3 loop: CASSRQGNYGYTF. The CDR3 DNA reads TGTGCCAGCAGTCGACAGGGTAACTATGGCTACACCTTC.

The rearrangement joins TRBV18 to TRBJ1-3, with 10 bases aligning to TRBD1. Germline CDR1 and CDR2: KGHSH and LQKENI. The ends lost 4 bases at V and 2 bases at J; junction bases unmatched: 5. The CDR3 runs 16 residues. This CDR3 reads CASSRLGQGAGNTIYF. CDR3 nucleotide sequence: TGTGCCAGCTCACGACTAGGACAGGGGGCTGGAAACACCATATATTTT. Looking up the rest from reference TRBV18 and TRBJ1-3 gives the full variable domain: NAGVMQNPRHLVRRRGQEARLRCSPMKGHSHVYWYRQLPEEGLKFMVYLQKENIIDESGMPKERFSAEFPKEGPSILRIQQVVRGDSAAYFCASSRLGQGAGNTIYFGEGSWLTVV.

The chain joins TRBV20-1 to TRBJ2-1; TRBD2 matches 12 bases. The V and J ends lost 3 bases and 8 bases, in that order; junction bases with no gene match: 5. This CDR3 contains 14 residues. The germline CDR1 and CDR2 sequences are DFQATT and SNEGSKA (reference sequence). CDR3: CSASEASGGDEQFF. The CDR3 nucleotides are TGCAGTGCTAGTGAGGCTAGCGGGGGGGATGAGCAGTTCTTC.

The chain is built from TRBV6-2 or TRBV6-3 and TRBJ1-4, with D perhaps TRBD1 (5 bases). Germline CDR1 MNHEY, CDR2 SVGEGT. Trimming left V 4 bases short and J 8 bases short, with 14 bases between. CDR3 size: 14 residues. CDR3 residues: CASSWTPLSEKLFF. As DNA, the CDR3 is TGTGCCAGCAGTTGGACACCACTTTCGGAAAAACTGTTTTTT.

The chain is built from TRBV6-2 or TRBV6-3 and TRBJ1-5; weak D call: TRBD1 (6 bases). Between the trimmed V and J ends, which lost 0 bases and 9 bases, there was a span of 15 bases. CDR1 and CDR2 (germline): MNHEY, SVGEGT. CDR3 size: 15 residues. The CDR3 nucleotides read TGTGCCAGCAGTTACTCGGCAGGGGTTTCGCGGCCCCAGCATTTT. It encodes CASSYSAGVSRPQHF.

This sequence joins TRBV5-6 and TRBJ1-2; perhaps TRBD1 as D (6 bases). CDR1 SGHDT and CDR2 YYEEEE come from the germline V gene. The V end lost 0 bases, the J end lost 8 bases, and 11 bases lay between the germline ends. The CDR3 spans 13 residues. The CDR3 DNA sequence: TGTGCCAGCAGCTTGGACAGGGCTAAAGGCTACACCTTC. Translated, it gives CASSLDRAKGYTF.